The 19 T cell receptor beta chains below come from one sample, sequenced in a study of tumor and adjacent non-tumor tissue in lung cancer. TCRbeta libraries were built with three rounds of nested PCR, modified from ARM-PCR. Each CDR3 protein gets one entry after TCRdb re-called the multiplex PCR reads with MiXCR. Seen here are roughly 200,000 distinct CDR3 sequences, roughly 70% observed once, and the top ten hold around 25%. This sample's RNA came from whole unsorted tissue. The sequenced sample consisted of lung tumor tissue. The receptors stem from a man in his sixties with non-small cell lung cancer.

The chain joins TRBV1 to TRBJ2-7; the table's D call, TRBD1, has no DNA check behind it. TRBV1 is a pseudogene locus. The CDR3 consists of 18 residues. The CDR3 reads CTSIIARGEAGALYEQYF. In DNA form, the CDR3 reads TGCACCAGTATCATCGCCCGGGGGGAAGCGGGAGCACTCTACGAGCAGTACTTC.

For this clonotype: No conserved phenylalanine or tryptophan ends this CDR3, so it is likely a read error. The chain has TRBV11-2 and TRBJ1-6; 7 nucleotides match TRBD1. V lost 6 bases and J lost 11; bases outside the gene matches: 10. The germline CDR1 and CDR2 sequences are SGHAT and FQNNGV. The length of the CDR3 is 14 residues. CDR3 in DNA: TGTGCCAGCAGACGACAGGGTGTAGGAGCACCCCTCCACTTA. Translating gives CASRRQGVGAPLHL.

This clonotype appeared once. The chain employs TRBV20-1 and TRBJ2-6; no firm D call. V was pared by 7 bases and J by 2 bases, with 12 bases between. The CDR3 is 14 amino acids. Germline CDR1 and CDR2: DFQATT and SNEGSKA (reference sequence). CDR3 in DNA: TGCAGTGTTAGTCGGGTCCCTGGGGCCAACGTCCTGACTTTC. This encodes CSVSRVPGANVLTF.

This clonotype was recorded once. Mismatch with germline at one junction end may stem from a read error. The V call is TRBV20-1, the J call TRBJ1-5; D gene ambiguous. The germline gives CDR1 DFQATT, CDR2 SNEGSKA (reference sequence). This CDR3 has 15 amino acids. CDR3 in DNA: TGCAGTGCCACCGCGCCTAACGCCCAAGCCCAGACCCAGCGTTTT. It codes for CSATAPNAQAQTQRF.

This clonotype was detected only once. A much bigger clone sits one base away, suggesting this may be a read error. The rearrangement joins TRBV30 to TRBJ2-5; perhaps D is TRBD1 or TRBD2 (6 bases each). V gave up 5 bases and J gave up 7 bases, with 17 bases separating them. The V gene's germline CDR1 is GTSNPN and CDR2 SVGIG (reference sequence). The CDR3 extends over 13 amino acids. As DNA, the CDR3 is TGTGCCTGGGATCAGGGGACTTTGGGGACCCAGTACTTC. This codes for CAWDQGTLGTQYF. Variable domain in full (rest from reference TRBV30 and TRBJ2-5): SQTIHQWPATLVQPVGSPLSLECTVEGTSNPNLYWYRQAAGRGLQLLFYSVGIGQISSEVPQNLSASRPQDRQFILSSKKLLLSDSGFYLCAWDQGTLGTQYFGPGTRLLVL.

A remark on this clonotype: Compared with germline, one end of the junction differs, possibly owing to a read error. V and J are TRBV6-2 or TRBV6-3 and TRBJ2-3, with D unclear. The CDR3 spans 12 residues. Germline-derived CDR1 and CDR2 are MNHEY and SVGEGT. The CDR3 is CDSSKETDTQYF. CDR3 sequence (DNA): TGTGACAGCAGCAAGGAGACAGATACGCAGTATTTT.

A single count supports this clonotype. This sequence may be a read error, since a much larger clone differs from it by one base. The chain recombines TRBV6-1 with TRBJ2-7; TRBD2 might be the D (5 bases). The CDR3 spans 13 residues. Trimming removed 7 bases from V and 7 bases from J, with 17 bases in between. The germline V gene encodes CDR1 MNHNS and CDR2 SASEGT. CDR3 DNA sequence: TGTGCCAGCACCCCCGGGATGATGTGGGAGCAGTACTTC. Translated: CASTPGMMWEQYF.

On this clonotype itself: The junction shows a germline mismatch at one end, possibly a read error. The chain employs TRBV4-1 and TRBJ2-3, with 7 bases matching TRBD2. This CDR3 comprises 13 residues. Germline CDR1 reads MGHRA; CDR2 reads YSYEKL. This CDR3 reads CASRSSSGDTQFF. CDR3 nucleotides: TGCGCCAGCCGATCCTCTAGCGGAGATACGCAGTTTTTT.

A note on this clonotype: The conserved phenylalanine or tryptophan is not found at the CDR3 terminus, so this likely reflects a read error. CDR3 in amino acids: CASSSPTLQITGELFS. CDR3 DNA: TGTGCCAGCAGCTCTCCCACACTGCAAATCACCGGGGAGCTGTTTTCT. This chain uses TRBV11-3 with TRBJ2-2; D gene ambiguous. V was trimmed by 4 bases and J by 4 bases, leaving 16 bases between them. Germline-derived CDR1 and CDR2 are SGHNT and YENEEA. This CDR3 spans 16 amino acids.

This chain joins TRBV6-2 or TRBV6-3 and TRBJ2-1; a weak D match, TRBD2 (6 bases). Deletions cut 6 bases from V and 11 bases from J, with 20 bases between. This CDR3 spans 14 amino acids. CDR1 and CDR2 from the germline V gene are MNHEY and SVGEGT. CDR3 DNA: TGTGCCAGCAGACAGGAGGGCCCGTCAAATAAGCAGTTCTTC. Translated: CASRQEGPSNKQFF.

The V gene is TRBV11-1, the J gene TRBJ2-4; perhaps TRBD2 as D (6 bases). V was pared by 5 bases and J by 14 bases, with 25 bases between. The germline CDR1 and CDR2 sequences are SGHAT and FQDESV (reference sequence). This CDR3 is 15 amino acids long. CDR3 loop: CASSDPGDRVNTKYF. CDR3 nucleotides: TGTGCCAGCAGCGATCCGGGGGATAGGGTTAACACTAAGTACTTC.

A remark on this clonotype: An end of the junction does not agree with germline; a read error may underlie this. CDR3 nucleotide sequence: TGTGCCACCAGTGGGGACATGAACACTGAAGTTTTCTTT. Protein sequence: CATSGDMNTEVFF. This chain uses TRBV11-3 with TRBJ1-1; D is possibly TRBD1 (6 bases). CDR3 length: 13 amino acids. The germline gives CDR1 SGHNT, CDR2 YENEEA.

In the case of this clonotype: One end of the junction fails to match germline, which may point to a read error. V usage is TRBV6-1 and J usage is TRBJ1-2; D is unclear. The CDR3 sequence is 17 residues long. CDR1 is MNHNS, CDR2 SASEGT, per germline. The DNA of the CDR3 is TGTGCCAGCAGTACCCTTGGGGTCGGGGAAGCTAACTATGACTACACCTTC. Translating it yields CASSTLGVGEANYDYTF.

This sequence joins TRBV18 and TRBJ2-2; D is tentatively TRBD1 or TRBD2 (5 bases each). Trimming cost V 10 bases and J 3 bases, with 15 bases left between them. The CDR3 is 14 residues long. The germline V gene has CDR1 KGHSH and CDR2 LQKENI. CDR3 nucleotide sequence: TGTGCCACCCGCGTCCGAGGGGACACCGGGGAGCTGTTTTTT. It yields the protein CATRVRGDTGELFF.

This clonotype has just one count. The chain carries TRBV5-1 and TRBJ2-1; the D is unclear. The germline gives CDR1 SGHRS, CDR2 YFSETQ. The length of the CDR3 is 12 residues. V was pared by 8 bases and J by 13 bases, with 19 bases between. This CDR3 is CASSRSRAVQFF. The CDR3 DNA reads as TGCGCCAGTTCTAGGTCTCGCGCAGTCCAGTTCTTC.

Of note for this clonotype: An end of the junction differs from the germline gene, which may be a read error. This chain connects TRBV11-3 to TRBJ2-5, with TRBD1 identical over 9 bases. Germline V lookup: CDR1 SGHNT, CDR2 YENEEA. The CDR3 loop spans 16 amino acids. The DNA of the CDR3 is TGTGCTAGCAGCTTGTCGACAGGGGGTGAGGAAGAGACCCAGTACTTC. It translates to CASSLSTGGEEETQYF. Full variable domain (remainder filled in from reference TRBV11-3 and TRBJ2-5): EAGVVQSPRYKIIEKKQPVAFWCNPISGHNTLYWYLQNLGQGPELLIRYENEEAVDDSQLPKDRFSAERLKGVDSTLKIQPAELGDSAVYLCASSLSTGGEEETQYFGPGTRLLVL.

This clonotype was counted a few times. The J gene is TRBJ2-2, the V gene TRBV24-1; no clear D gene. V was clipped by 7 bases and J by 4 bases, with 15 bases between them. Per germline, CDR1 KGHDR and CDR2 SFDVKD. CDR3 length: 15 amino acids. The chain's CDR3 is CATSEGALSTGELFF. Written as DNA, the CDR3 is TGTGCCACCAGCGAAGGAGCTCTGAGCACCGGGGAGCTGTTTTTT.

Of note for this clonotype: A much larger clone is a single base away; this may be a read error. The CDR3 loop is CASRSINGNIGELFF. The DNA for the CDR3 is TGTGCCAGCAGATCAATTAATGGAAACATCGGGGAGCTGTTTTTT. The rearrangement links TRBV6-5 to TRBJ2-2; D is uncertain. The CDR3 sequence is 15 residues long. Germline CDR1 MNHEY, CDR2 SVGAGI.

The genes are TRBV4-2 and TRBJ2-7; D tentatively fits TRBD1 or TRBD2 (6 bases each). Germline CDR1 LGHNA, CDR2 YNFKEQ. V was clipped by 2 bases and J by 0 bases, with 20 bases between them. The CDR3 runs 18 residues. Here the CDR3 reads CASSQLFPGACPSYEQYF. CDR3 DNA: TGTGCCAGCAGCCAATTATTCCCGGGGGCCTGCCCCTCCTACGAGCAGTACTTC.